This T cell receptor beta chain was documented in a study of T cell responses to AZD1222 COVID-19 vaccine. There are 15 residues in the CDR3. Germline CDR1 LNHDA, CDR2 SQIVND (reference sequence). Trimming took off 5 bases at V and 4 bases at J, with 15 bases between the two ends. Comments on this clone: The antigen is not known. Distinct nucleotide sequences in the sample also encode this CDR3.

Whole-study results and caveats: Spike-wide vaccine-associated CD4 TCRs dominated at 160-218 and 743-854. Repertoire sampling happened only post peak T cell response.

Some clones are missing from TCRdb's copy, which holds only in-frame ones; the method was immunoSEQ multiplex PCR. The repertoire consists of 130,000 to 150,000 clones, with around nine tenths occurring once and the leading ten covering roughly 1.7%. This specimen consisted of peripheral blood, obtained 28 days after the second AZD1222 dose. The TCR originated in an adult who received the AZD1222 COVID-19 vaccine. The chain employs TRBV19 and TRBJ2-1, with D possibly being TRBD1 (6 bases). The CDR3 loop is CASSPTGTPYNEQFF. CDR3 DNA: TGTGCCAGTAGTCCAACCGGGACACCTTACAATGAGCAGTTCTTC.